The sequence of this T cell receptor beta chain was determined in a study of shared clonotypes between healthy human individuals. For the study at large: Plates per donor: three CD4 naive, three CD4 memory, two CD8 naive, one CD8 memory.

Broader study findings: Around 5% of naive CD4 clonotypes were common to four donors.

As to this clone: The antigen remains unidentified.

Looked up from germline, CDR1 is MNHNS and CDR2 is SASEGT. J gave up 6 bases and V 3 bases, and 3 bases lay outside the gene matches. This CDR3 has 14 amino acids. The protocol was immunoSEQ multiplex PCR, while the TCRdb copy is restricted to in-frame clones and leaves out a portion. This repertoire shows around 2.5 million clones, 90% to 95% found once; its top ten account for approximately 0.36%. This TCR came from a young man in good health. Some clones in this sample may be carry-over from other donors' samples. Sample: naive CD4+ T cells from PBMCs. This sample's subset: CD45RA+ positively selected. The V call is TRBV6-1, the J call TRBJ1-5; 9 nucleotides align to TRBD1. The CDR3 protein is CASSETDRGQPQHF. The CDR3 DNA reads as TGTGCCAGCAGTGAGACGGACAGGGGTCAGCCCCAGCATTTT.